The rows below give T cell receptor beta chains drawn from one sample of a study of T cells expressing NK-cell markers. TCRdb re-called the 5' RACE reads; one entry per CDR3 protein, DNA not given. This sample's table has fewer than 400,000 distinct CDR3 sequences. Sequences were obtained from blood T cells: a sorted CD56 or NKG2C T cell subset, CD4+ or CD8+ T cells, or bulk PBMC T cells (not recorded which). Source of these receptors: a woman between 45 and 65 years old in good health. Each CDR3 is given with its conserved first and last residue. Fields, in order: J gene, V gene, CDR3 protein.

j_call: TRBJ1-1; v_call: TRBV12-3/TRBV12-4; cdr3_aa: CASSFWDGGKAFF
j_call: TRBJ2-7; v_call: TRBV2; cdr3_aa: CASSASSGGQYEQYF
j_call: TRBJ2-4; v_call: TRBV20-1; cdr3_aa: CSARAAGQLAKNIQYF
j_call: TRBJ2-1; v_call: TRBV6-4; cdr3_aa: CASSLGVVRSGSYNEQFF
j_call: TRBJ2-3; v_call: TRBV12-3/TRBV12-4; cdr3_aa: CASRTTGSVDTQYF
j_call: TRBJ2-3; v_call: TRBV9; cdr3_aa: CASSASSRGWTDTQYF
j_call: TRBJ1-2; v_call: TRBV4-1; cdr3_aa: CASSPSAGYYGYTF
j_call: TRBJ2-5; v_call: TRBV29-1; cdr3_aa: CSVDLRQGVETQYF
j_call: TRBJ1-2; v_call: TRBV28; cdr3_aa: CASRAMTAGYGYTF
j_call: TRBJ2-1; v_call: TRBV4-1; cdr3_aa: CASSQAGIEQFF
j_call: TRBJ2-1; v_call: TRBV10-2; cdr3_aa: CASRGLAGSEQFF
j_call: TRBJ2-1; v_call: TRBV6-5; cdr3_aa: CASSYRPGTLNEQFF
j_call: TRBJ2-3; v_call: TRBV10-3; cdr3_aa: CAILATGSDTQYF
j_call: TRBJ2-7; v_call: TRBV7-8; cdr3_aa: CASSLEGLNYEQYF
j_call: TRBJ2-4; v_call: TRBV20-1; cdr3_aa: CSARDLLLAGGKNIQYF
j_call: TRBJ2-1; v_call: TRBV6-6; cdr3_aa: CASTKTSGRINEQFF
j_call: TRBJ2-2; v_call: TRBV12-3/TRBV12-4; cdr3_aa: CATGWTANTGELFF
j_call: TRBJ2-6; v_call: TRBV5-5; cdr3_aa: CASSSWDRAGANVLTF
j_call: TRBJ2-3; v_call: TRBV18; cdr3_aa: CASSPAGTQSPDTQYF
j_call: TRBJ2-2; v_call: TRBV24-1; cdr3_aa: CATSDLLKTGELFF
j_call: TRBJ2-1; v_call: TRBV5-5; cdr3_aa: CASSLQGQYNEQFF
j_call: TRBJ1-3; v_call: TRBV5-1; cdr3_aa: CASSLVSLRVGNTIYF
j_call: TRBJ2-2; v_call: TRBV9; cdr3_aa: CASSLRSGRITGELFF
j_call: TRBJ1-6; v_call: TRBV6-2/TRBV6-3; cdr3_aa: CASSPTGIHLHF
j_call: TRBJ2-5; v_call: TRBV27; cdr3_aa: CASSLWSGREETQYF
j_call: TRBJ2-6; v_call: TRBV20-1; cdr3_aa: CSARDSRAGANVLTF
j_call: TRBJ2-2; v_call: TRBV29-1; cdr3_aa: CSATLGAGELFF
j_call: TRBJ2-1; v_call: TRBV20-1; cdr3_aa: CSARALTSSYNEQFF
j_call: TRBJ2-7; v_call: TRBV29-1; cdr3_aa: CSVVLRDSSYEQYF
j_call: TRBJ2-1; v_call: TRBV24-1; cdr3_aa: CATSDLRRGSEQFF
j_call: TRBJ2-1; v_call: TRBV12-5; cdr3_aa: CASNRDRGWDEQFF
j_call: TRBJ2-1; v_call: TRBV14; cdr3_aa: CASSQLQGSEQFF
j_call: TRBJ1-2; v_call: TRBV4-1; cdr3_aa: CASSQVGSINYGYTF
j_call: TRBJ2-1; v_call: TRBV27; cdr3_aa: CASSLTSDWEQFF
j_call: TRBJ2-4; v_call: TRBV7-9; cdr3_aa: CASSERDRGQNIQYF
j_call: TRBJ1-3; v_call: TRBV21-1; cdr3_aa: CASSQVWGGPPGNTIYF
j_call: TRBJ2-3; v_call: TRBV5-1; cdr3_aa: CASSLAIAGRVARADTQYF
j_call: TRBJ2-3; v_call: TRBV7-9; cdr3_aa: CASTPTSGFSDTQYF
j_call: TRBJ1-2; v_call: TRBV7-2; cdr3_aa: CASSSVGTGRVGYGYTF
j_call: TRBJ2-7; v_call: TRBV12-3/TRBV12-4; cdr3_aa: CASSFARGQVYEQYF
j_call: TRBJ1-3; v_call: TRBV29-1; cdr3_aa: CPRASSGNTIYF
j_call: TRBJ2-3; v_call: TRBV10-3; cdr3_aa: CAISELAGLDTQYF
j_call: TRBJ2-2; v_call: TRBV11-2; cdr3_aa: CASSHTGIAGELFF
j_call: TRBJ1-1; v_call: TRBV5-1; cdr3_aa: CASSFLTGSGTEAFF
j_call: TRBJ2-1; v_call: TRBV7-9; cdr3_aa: CASSPGEGAHEQFF
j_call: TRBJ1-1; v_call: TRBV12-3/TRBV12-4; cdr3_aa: CASSRGPTGGSAEAFF